This entry lists 9 T cell receptor beta chains sequenced from one sample in a study of blood T cell repertoires in COVID-19. The data were produced by immunoSEQ multiplex PCR, yet TCRdb's version contains in-frame clones alone and is incomplete. The sample carries roughly 130,000 clones, just under 85% recorded once. What was sequenced was peripheral blood. The source of these receptors is a woman between 50 and 59 years old with acute or convalescent COVID-19.

The chain carries TRBV20-1 and TRBJ2-7; 7 positions agree with TRBD2. This CDR3 is built from 14 residues. Per germline, CDR1 DFQATT and CDR2 SNEGSKA (reference sequence). J lost 2 bases, V lost 3 bases, and 7 bases had no gene match. CDR3 loop: CSASRLAVAYEQYF. The CDR3 coding sequence is TGCAGTGCTAGTAGGCTAGCGGTGGCCTACGAGCAGTACTTC.

V usage is TRBV6-5 and J usage is TRBJ1-1, with a weak D call TRBD1 (6 bases). The CDR3 sequence is 13 residues long. Trimming pared 5 bases from V and 5 bases from J, leaving 12 bases between. Germline loops: CDR1 MNHEY, CDR2 SVGAGI. Here the CDR3 DNA reads TGTGCCAGCAGTCTCGGGGGGCGGACTGAAGCTTTCTTT. Protein: CASSLGGRTEAFF.

The J gene is TRBJ2-7, the V gene TRBV18; 7 nucleotides match TRBD2. Germline values: CDR1 KGHSH, CDR2 LQKENI. The CDR3 runs 14 residues. Losses at the gene ends were 8 bases for V and 0 bases for J; bases not matched to a gene: 7. As DNA, the CDR3 is TGTGCCAGCGCCCTCGGACTAGACTCCTACGAGCAGTACTTC. Protein product: CASALGLDSYEQYF.

The gene calls are TRBV6-5 and TRBJ2-1, with 9 positions matching TRBD1. Looked up from germline, CDR1 is MNHEY and CDR2 is SVGAGI. J was trimmed by 0 bases and V by 9 bases; bases with no gene match: 3. This CDR3 contains 14 residues. The CDR3 sequence is CASSDRGSYNEQFF. DNA for the CDR3: TGTGCCAGTTCGGACAGGGGCTCCTACAATGAGCAGTTCTTC.

The chain couples TRBV5-1 to TRBJ2-3; 8 nucleotides agree with TRBD1. CDR1 and CDR2 from the germline V gene are SGHRS and YFSETQ. Germline trimming cut 4 bases from V and 2 bases from J; bases unmatched to any gene: 9. The CDR3 contains 16 residues. The CDR3 nucleotides are TGCGCCAGCAGCATCCGGACAGGGAAACTCACAGATACGCAGTATTTT. This encodes CASSIRTGKLTDTQYF.

The chain is built from TRBV27 and TRBJ1-6; weak D call: TRBD1 (5 bases). With 5 bases removed from V and 3 bases from J, the gap between germline ends came to 11 bases. Germline V gives CDR1 MNHEY, CDR2 SMNVEV (reference sequence). The CDR3 has 15 residues. CDR3 sequence: CASSGITGYNSPLHF. The CDR3 nucleotides read TGTGCCAGCAGTGGCATAACAGGCTATAATTCACCCCTCCACTTT.

The chain uses TRBV25-1 and TRBJ2-1; TRBD2 agrees at 9 bases. The trim removed 6 bases at V and 3 bases at J, leaving 6 bases unmatched. The CDR3 runs 15 residues. Looked up from germline, CDR1 is MGHDK and CDR2 is SYGVNS. This CDR3 reads CASRERGADYNEQFF. CDR3 coding DNA: TGTGCCAGCAGGGAGCGGGGGGCAGACTACAATGAGCAGTTCTTC.

This clone was observed once. The chain recombines TRBV19 with TRBJ2-1; tentatively, D is TRBD2 (7 bases). The CDR3 is 14 amino acids. V was trimmed by 7 bases and J by 4 bases, leaving 14 bases between them. Germline-derived CDR1 and CDR2 are LNHDA and SQIVND (reference sequence). CDR3 nucleotide sequence: TGTGCCAGTAAAGGGGGGGGTACGTACAATGAGCAGTTCTTC. Its protein product is CASKGGGTYNEQFF.

The chain joins TRBV18 to TRBJ1-5; TRBD1 matches 9 bases. The CDR3 totals 14 residues. CDR1 is KGHSH, CDR2 LQKENI, per germline. V lost 5 bases and J lost 7; bases outside the gene matches: 6. The CDR3 nucleotides are TGTGCCAGCTCAACGGACAGGGGACAGCAGCCCCAGCATTTT. Its translation: CASSTDRGQQPQHF.